This paragraph reports one T cell receptor (beta chain). This clonotype came up a few times. Its recognized antigen is unknown. Nothing much larger sits one base from this clone, and base qualities are not available. Its CDR3 holds 21 amino acids, cysteine through phenylalanine. Here the CDR3 DNA is all that survives: 63 bases in frame from base 1. CDR1 MNHEY and CDR2 SVGEGT are derived from the germline V gene. Trimming at the junction amounts to 2 bases on V and 5 bases on J, and the germline ends lie 33 bases apart. This entry belongs to a study of identical twins listed by TCRdb under 2016. Regarding the complete study: To test whether fetal clonotypes persist, the study used deep sequencing on TCR alpha and beta repertoires from monozygotic twins, unrelated adults of various ages, and cord blood. Replicate twin experiments were performed at different times using different library preparation protocols to rule out contamination.

Libraries were prepared through 5' RACE. Sequencing relied on an Illumina HiSeq 2000. A universal primer binding site was introduced by template switching, and a unique molecular identifier was present in the final cDNA, enabling accurate counting of TCR cDNA molecules. Specific primers in the conserved constant-segment region were used to synthesize first-strand cDNA for the TCR alpha and beta chains. To control for contamination, each cDNA library was double barcoded with a SMART-Mk sample barcode plus Illumina barcodes. TruSeq adapter sequences along with Illumina sample barcodes were introduced in two successive PCR steps. Sequencing of the TCR alpha and beta cDNA libraries was done on the Illumina HiSeq platform using custom primers. Per the original workflow: MiGEC was used to process raw reads and extract unique molecular identifiers, and MiXCR was used to find CDR3 positions. For each individual, recombination models were inferred using an EM algorithm with the repgenHMM and IGoR tools. Shared clonotypes were analyzed with the tcR package in R, and sharing was normalized by the product of cloneset sizes. Out-of-frame nonproductive sequences were analyzed to study raw recombination free of thymic and clonal selection effects. TCRdb reprocessed the public reads (quality trimming at Q25 with fastp, clone calling with MiXCR) and kept in-frame beta chains. Identical CDR3 proteins give one entry, which carries the most common genes and DNA. The V and J calls and clone size are TCRdb's, not the authors'. The sample profile shows about 240,000 distinct CDR3 sequences; roughly 7.5% of them were found once. The biggest ten clones account for less than 6.5% of the sample.

All donors were healthy Caucasians. Three pairs of female monozygotic twins, all aged 18 to 29 years, were included in the twin cohort. CD4+ and CD8+ T cell populations were isolated with positive isolation kits from Invitrogen. The research as a whole found: Zero-insertion analyses could be partly confounded by invariant T cells such as MAIT and iNKT, though diverse VJ usage argued against such confounding for most clonotypes. Out-of-frame TCR alpha sharing in monozygotic twins was systematically underestimated by recombination models, whereas sharing between unrelated individuals was in agreement with the recombination models. The excess sharing between twins in beta out-of-frame sequences was weaker because fewer shared sequences reduced the signal-to-noise ratio. Conclusions relied on cross-sectional statistical analysis, since the same donors could not be followed over many years. Abundant cord blood beta clonotypes carried fewer insertions; young adult naive repertoires showed a weaker similar trend, while memory repertoires showed none. Compared with coincidental sharing between unrelated individuals, out-of-frame TCR alpha sequences shared between twins had an excess of sequences with low generation probability.

The sample was also linked to a second study, of yellow fever vaccine responses in identical twins. As noted in the second study: According to the authors, in identical twins the way T cells responded to vaccination appeared partly convergent and partly personalized. In the study, vaccine-responding T cell clones were precisely tracked in identical twins.

This receptor chain uses TRBV6-2 or TRBV6-3 and TRBJ1-2; a tentative D call is TRBD1 (5 bases match). Source material: CD8+ T cells sorted from blood. The sequence came from a woman under 30 in good health. CDR3 reads: CASSYRGVFGAGRVGTYGYTF. The DNA sequence is as follows: TGTGCCAGCAGTTACCGGGGGGTGTTCGGAGCAGGGCGAGTAGGCACTTATGGCTACACCTTC.